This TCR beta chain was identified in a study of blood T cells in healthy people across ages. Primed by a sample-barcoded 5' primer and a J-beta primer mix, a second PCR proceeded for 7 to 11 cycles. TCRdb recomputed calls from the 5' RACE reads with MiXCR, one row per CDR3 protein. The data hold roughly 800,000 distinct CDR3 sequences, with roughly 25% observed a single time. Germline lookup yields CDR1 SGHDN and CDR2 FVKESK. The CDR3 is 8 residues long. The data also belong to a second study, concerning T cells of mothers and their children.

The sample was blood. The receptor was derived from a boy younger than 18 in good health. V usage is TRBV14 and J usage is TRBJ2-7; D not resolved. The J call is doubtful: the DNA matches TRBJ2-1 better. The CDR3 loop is CARGEQFF. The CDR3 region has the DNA TGTGCCAGGGGCGAGCAGTTCTTC.